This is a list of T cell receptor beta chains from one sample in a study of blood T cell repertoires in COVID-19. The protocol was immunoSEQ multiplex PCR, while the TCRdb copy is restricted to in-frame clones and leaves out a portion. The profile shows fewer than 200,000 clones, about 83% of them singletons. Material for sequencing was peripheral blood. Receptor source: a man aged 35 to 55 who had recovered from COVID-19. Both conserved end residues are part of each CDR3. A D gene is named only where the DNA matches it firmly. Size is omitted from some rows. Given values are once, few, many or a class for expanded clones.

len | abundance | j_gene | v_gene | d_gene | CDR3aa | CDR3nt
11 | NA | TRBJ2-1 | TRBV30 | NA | CAWGLPNEQFF | TGTGCCTGGGGACTACCCAATGAGCAGTTCTTC
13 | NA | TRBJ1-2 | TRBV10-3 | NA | CAISESRLRGYTF | TGTGCCATCAGTGAGTCGAGATTAAGAGGCTACACCTTC
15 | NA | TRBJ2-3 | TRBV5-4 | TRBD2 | CASSSSGMATDTQYF | TGTGCCAGCAGCTCTAGCGGGATGGCCACAGATACGCAGTATTTT
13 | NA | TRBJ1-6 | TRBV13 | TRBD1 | CASSPTGVSPLHF | TGTGCCAGCAGCCCGACAGGGGTATCACCCCTCCACTTT
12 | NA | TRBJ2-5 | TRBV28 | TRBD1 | CAIGAGGETQYF | TGTGCCATTGGTGCAGGGGGAGAGACCCAGTACTTC
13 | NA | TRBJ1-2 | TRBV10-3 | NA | CAITLSANYGYTF | TGTGCCATCACCCTCTCTGCGAACTATGGCTACACCTTC
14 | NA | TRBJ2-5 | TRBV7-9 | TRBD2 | CASSPGTSGETQYF | TGTGCCAGCAGCCCCGGGACTAGCGGAGAGACCCAGTACTTC
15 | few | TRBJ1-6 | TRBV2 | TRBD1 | CASVGTGGAYSPLHF | TGTGCCAGCGTAGGGACAGGGGGCGCCTATTCACCCCTCCACTTT
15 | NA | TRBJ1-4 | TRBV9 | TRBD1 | CASSVAGGGGEKLFF | TGTGCCAGCAGCGTAGCAGGAGGGGGCGGTGAAAAACTGTTTTTT
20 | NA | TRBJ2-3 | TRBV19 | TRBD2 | CASRKNPGTSGGNSTDTQYF | TGTGCCAGTAGGAAAAACCCTGGGACTAGCGGGGGTAATAGCACAGATACGCAGTATTTT
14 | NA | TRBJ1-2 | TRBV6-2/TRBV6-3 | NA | CASSLTGVNYGYTF | TGTGCCAGCAGCCTGACAGGAGTTAACTATGGCTACACCTTC
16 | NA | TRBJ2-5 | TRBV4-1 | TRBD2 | CASSQGGLAGVETQYF | TGCGCCAGCAGCCAAGGGGGACTAGCGGGGGTGGAGACCCAGTACTTC
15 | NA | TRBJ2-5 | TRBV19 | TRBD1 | CASSTGTALGETQYF | TGTGCCAGCTCGACCGGGACAGCCCTCGGGGAGACCCAGTACTTC
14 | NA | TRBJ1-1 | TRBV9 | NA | CASSVDGRGTEAFF | TGTGCCAGCAGCGTAGATGGGAGGGGGACTGAAGCTTTCTTT
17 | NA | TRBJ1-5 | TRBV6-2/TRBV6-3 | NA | CASSYSRSQYSNQPQHF | TGTGCCAGCAGTTACTCGAGGTCACAATATAGCAATCAGCCCCAGCATTTT
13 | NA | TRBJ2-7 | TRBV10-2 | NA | CASSSVGVYEQYF | TGCGCCAGCAGCAGCGTGGGTGTCTACGAGCAGTACTTC
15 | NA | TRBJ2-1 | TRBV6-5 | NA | CASNKSPKGGDEQFF | TGTGCCAGCAACAAAAGCCCAAAGGGAGGCGATGAGCAGTTCTTC
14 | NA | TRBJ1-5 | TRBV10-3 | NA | CAISDPVRDQPQHF | TGTGCCATCAGTGACCCGGTACGGGATCAGCCCCAGCATTTT
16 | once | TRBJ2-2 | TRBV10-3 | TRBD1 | CAISVRQGENTGELFF | TGTGCCATCAGTGTAAGACAGGGGGAGAACACCGGGGAGCTGTTTTTT
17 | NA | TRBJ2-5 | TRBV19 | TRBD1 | CASSIVGQGKVQETQYF | TGTGCCAGTAGTATAGTCGGACAGGGAAAAGTCCAAGAGACCCAGTACTTC
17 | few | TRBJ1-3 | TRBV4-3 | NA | CASSLNSQGFSGNTIYF | TGCGCCAGCAGCCTTAACTCTCAGGGTTTTTCAGGAAACACCATATATTTT
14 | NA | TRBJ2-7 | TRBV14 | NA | CASSPRGGPYEQYF | TGTGCCAGCAGCCCCCGCGGCGGCCCCTACGAGCAGTACTTC
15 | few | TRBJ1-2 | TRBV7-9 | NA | CASSPLWAEVYGYTF | TGTGCCAGCAGCCCTCTTTGGGCAGAAGTCTATGGCTACACCTTC